One T cell receptor (beta chain) is described in this entry. Antigen unknown. Produced via immunoSEQ multiplex PCR; TCRdb's table is partial and in-frame only. The sample includes 2 million to 2.5 million clones, 85% to 95% seen only once; the top ten take approximately 0.39%. The source of the sample is a study of shared clonotypes between healthy human individuals. Study conclusions and caveats: Only blood samples were collected, and tissue repertoires likely differ.

Per germline, CDR1 MNHNY and CDR2 SVGAGI (reference sequence). This CDR3 is built from 13 residues. V was clipped by 5 bases and J by 9 bases, with 16 bases between them. The gene calls are TRBV6-6 and TRBJ1-2; D gene ambiguous. The TCR was taken from a man younger than 35 in good health. Some clones in this sample may be carry-over from other donors' samples. Sample: naive CD4+ T cells from PBMCs. This sample's subset: CD45RA+ positively selected. DNA of the CDR3: TGTGCCAGCAGTCCGGGTCTCCGGTTTAGCTACACCTTC. It codes for CASSPGLRFSYTF.